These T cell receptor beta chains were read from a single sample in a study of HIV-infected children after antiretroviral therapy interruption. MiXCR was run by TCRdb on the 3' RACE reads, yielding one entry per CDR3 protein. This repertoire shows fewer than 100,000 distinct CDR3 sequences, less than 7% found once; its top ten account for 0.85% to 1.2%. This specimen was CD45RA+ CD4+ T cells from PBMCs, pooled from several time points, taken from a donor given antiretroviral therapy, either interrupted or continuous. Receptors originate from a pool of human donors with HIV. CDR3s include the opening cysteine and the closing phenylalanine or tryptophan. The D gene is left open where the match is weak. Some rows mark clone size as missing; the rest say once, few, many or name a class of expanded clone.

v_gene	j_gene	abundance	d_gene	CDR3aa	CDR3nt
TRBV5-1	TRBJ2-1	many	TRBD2	CASSWDSGGAVEQFF	TGCGCCAGCAGCTGGGATAGCGGGGGGGCAGTGGAGCAGTTCTTC
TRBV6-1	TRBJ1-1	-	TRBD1	CASSVLQGDSTEAFF	TGTGCCAGCAGTGTATTACAGGGGGATAGTACTGAAGCTTTCTTT
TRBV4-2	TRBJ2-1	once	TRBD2	CASSPRTSGIEQFF	TGTGCCAGCAGCCCCAGGACTAGCGGGATTGAGCAGTTCTTC
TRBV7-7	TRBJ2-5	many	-	CASSLVDQETQYF	TGTGCTAGCAGCTTGGTGGACCAAGAGACCCAGTACTTC
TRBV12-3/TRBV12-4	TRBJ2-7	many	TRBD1	CASSTPTGTLYEQYF	TGTGCCAGCAGCACGCCGACAGGGACCCTCTACGAGCAGTACTTC
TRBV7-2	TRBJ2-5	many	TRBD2	CASSPKRGETQYF	TGTGCCAGCAGCCCAAAGCGGGGAGAGACCCAGTACTTC
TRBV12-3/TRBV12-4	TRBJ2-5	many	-	CASSPRSTGTQYF	TGTGCCAGCAGTCCCCGATCCACGGGGACCCAGTACTTC
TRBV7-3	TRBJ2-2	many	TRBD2	CASSTGTSGGENTGELFF	TGTGCCAGCAGCACCGGGACTAGCGGGGGGGAAAACACCGGGGAGCTGTTTTTT
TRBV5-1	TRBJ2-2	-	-	CASKQTGVNTGELFF	TGCGCCAGCAAGCAGACAGGAGTGAACACCGGGGAGCTGTTTTTT
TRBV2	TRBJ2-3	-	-	CASTRARSTDTQYF	TGTGCCAGCACCCGAGCGAGGTCCACAGATACGCAGTATTTT
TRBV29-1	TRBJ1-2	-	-	CSAGDEPIYGYTF	TGCAGCGCCGGGGACGAACCCATATATGGCTACACCTTC
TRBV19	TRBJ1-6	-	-	CASSIQGRSSPLHF	TGTGCCAGTAGTATACAGGGAAGGAGCTCACCCCTCCACTTT
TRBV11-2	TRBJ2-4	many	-	CASSNPQLAKNIQYF	TGTGCCAGCTCCAACCCGCAGCTAGCCAAAAACATTCAGTACTTC
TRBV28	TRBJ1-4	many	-	CASSLRGGATNEKLFF	TGTGCCAGCAGTCTCCGGGGGGGTGCAACTAATGAAAAACTGTTTTTT
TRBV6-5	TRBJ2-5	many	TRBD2	CASSSRLAGTNSNRETQYF	TGTGCCAGCAGTAGTCGACTAGCGGGGACTAACTCGAACCGGGAGACCCAGTACTTC
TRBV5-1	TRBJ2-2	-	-	CASTVLRTSSTGELFF	TGCGCCAGCACCGTGCTTCGGACATCGTCCACCGGGGAGCTGTTTTTT
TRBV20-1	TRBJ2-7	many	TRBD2	CSARGLAGIYEQYF	TGCAGTGCTAGAGGACTAGCGGGGATCTACGAGCAGTACTTC
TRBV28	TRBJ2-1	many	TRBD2	CASSRASGRKRNEQFF	TGTGCCAGCAGTCGCGCTAGCGGGAGGAAAAGAAATGAGCAGTTCTTC
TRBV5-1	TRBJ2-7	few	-	CASRTVGSYEQYF	TGCGCCAGCAGGACGGTGGGCTCCTACGAGCAGTACTTC
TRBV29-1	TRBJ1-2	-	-	CTVGGEDATF	TGCACCGTCGGGGGTGAGGACGCCACCTTC
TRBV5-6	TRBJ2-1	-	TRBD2	CASTVGSGGRYEQFF	TGTGCCAGCACCGTCGGAAGCGGGGGGAGGTATGAGCAGTTCTTC
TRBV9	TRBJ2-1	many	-	CASSVPLYRDVDNEQFF	TGTGCCAGCAGCGTGCCGCTCTACCGGGACGTCGACAATGAGCAGTTCTTC
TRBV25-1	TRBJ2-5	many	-	CASRRGAQETQYF	TGTGCCAGCAGGCGGGGAGCGCAGGAGACCCAGTACTTC
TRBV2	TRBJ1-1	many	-	CASSEVTVEAFF	TGTGCCAGCAGTGAAGTAACAGTTGAAGCTTTCTTT
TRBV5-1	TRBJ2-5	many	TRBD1	CASSLADRVETQYF	TGCGCCAGCAGCTTGGCAGACAGGGTCGAGACCCAGTACTTC
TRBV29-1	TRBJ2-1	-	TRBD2	CSAIRTGGNEQFF	TGCAGCGCTATTCGAACGGGGGGCAATGAGCAGTTCTTC
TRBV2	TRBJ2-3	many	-	CASTSGVRDTQYF	TGTGCCAGCACCTCCGGGGTGAGGGATACGCAGTATTTT
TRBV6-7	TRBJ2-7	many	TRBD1	CASSPCGQGTGASEQYF	TGTGCCAGCAGTCCCTGTGGACAAGGGACAGGGGCCAGCGAGCAGTACTTC
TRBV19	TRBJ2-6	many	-	CASTPLSSGANVLTF	TGTGCCAGTACGCCCCTTTCCTCTGGGGCCAACGTCCTGACTTTC
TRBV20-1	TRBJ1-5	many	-	CSATRGNQPQHF	TGCAGTGCTACCCGTGGCAATCAGCCCCAGCATTTT
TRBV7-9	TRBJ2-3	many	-	CASSLDAVVGQYF	TGTGCCAGCAGCTTAGATGCCGTGGTAGGGCAGTATTTT
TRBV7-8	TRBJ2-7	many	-	CASSLPGYYYEQYF	TGTGCCAGCAGCTTGCCCGGGTACTACTACGAGCAGTACTTC
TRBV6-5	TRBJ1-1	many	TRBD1	CASSPPGQGGIEAFF	TGTGCCAGCAGTCCCCCGGGACAGGGGGGAATTGAAGCTTTCTTT
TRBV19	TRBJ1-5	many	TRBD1	CASRAQGAVNQPQHF	TGTGCCAGTAGGGCACAGGGGGCCGTCAATCAGCCCCAGCATTTT
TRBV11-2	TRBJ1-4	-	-	CASSGQFQKLFF	TGTGCCAGCAGCGGCCAGTTCCAAAAACTGTTTTTT
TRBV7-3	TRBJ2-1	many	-	CASSLTGNNEQFF	TGTGCCAGCAGCCTGACAGGTAACAATGAGCAGTTCTTC
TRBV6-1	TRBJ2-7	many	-	CASGINGQGLGQYF	TGTGCCAGCGGGATCAACGGCCAGGGTCTAGGGCAGTACTTC
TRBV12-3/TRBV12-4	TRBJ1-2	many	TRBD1	CASSFQPGGGYGYTF	TGTGCCAGCAGTTTCCAGCCAGGGGGCGGCTATGGCTACACCTTC
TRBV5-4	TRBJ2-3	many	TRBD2	CASSPGAGGTDTQYF	TGTGCCAGCAGCCCCGGGGCGGGAGGAACAGATACGCAGTATTTT
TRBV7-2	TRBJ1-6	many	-	CASSFIWGGNSPLHF	TGTGCCAGCAGCTTTATATGGGGAGGCAATTCACCCCTCCACTTT
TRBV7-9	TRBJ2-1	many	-	CASSLVGRHNEQFF	TGTGCCAGCAGCTTAGTTGGCCGACACAATGAGCAGTTCTTC
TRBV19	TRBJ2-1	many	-	CASIGGIRRNEQFF	TGTGCCAGTATAGGGGGAATACGGCGCAATGAGCAGTTCTTC
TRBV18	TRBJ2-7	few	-	CASSPSEVYYEQYF	TGTGCCAGCTCACCATCCGAGGTTTACTACGAGCAGTACTTC
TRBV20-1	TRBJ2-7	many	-	CSANRPLYEQYF	TGCAGTGCTAACAGACCCCTTTACGAGCAGTACTTC
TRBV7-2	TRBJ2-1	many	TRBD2	CASSSRTSGGYNEQFF	TGTGCCAGCAGCTCCCGGACTAGCGGGGGGTACAATGAGCAGTTCTTC
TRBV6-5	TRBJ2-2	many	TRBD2	CASSSTGGGILSGELFF	TGTGCCAGCAGCTCCACGGGAGGCGGTATCTTGAGCGGGGAGCTGTTTTTT
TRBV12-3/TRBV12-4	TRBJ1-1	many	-	CASSLRSNTEAFF	TGTGCCAGCAGTTTACGAAGTAACACTGAAGCTTTCTTT
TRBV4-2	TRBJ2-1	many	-	CASSQSPDINEQFF	TGTGCCAGCAGCCAATCTCCCGACATCAATGAGCAGTTCTTC
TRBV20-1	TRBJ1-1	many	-	CSARDNRAEIEAFF	TGCAGTGCTAGAGATAATCGTGCGGAGATTGAAGCTTTCTTT
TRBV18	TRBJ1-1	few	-	CASSPLDTEAFF	TGTGCCAGCTCCCCCCTAGACACTGAAGCTTTCTTT
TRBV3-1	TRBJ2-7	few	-	CASSQFEGEQYF	TGTGCCAGCAGCCAATTCGAAGGCGAGCAGTACTTC
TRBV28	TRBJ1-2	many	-	CASSSVNYGYTF	TGTGCCAGCAGTTCGGTTAACTATGGCTACACCTTC
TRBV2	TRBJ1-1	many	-	CASIMPGMNTEAFF	TGTGCCAGCATAATGCCGGGTATGAACACTGAAGCTTTCTTT